These T cell receptor beta chains were read from a single sample in a study of blood T cell repertoires in COVID-19. Produced via immunoSEQ multiplex PCR; TCRdb's table is partial and in-frame only. This table holds 200,000 to 250,000 clones, around 89% found once. Sequencing was carried out using peripheral blood. These receptors were collected from a man younger than 45 with COVID-19, enrolled during active disease. CDR3s include the opening cysteine and the closing phenylalanine or tryptophan. D genes are given only for firm matches. Clone size is not always given. Where it is, it says once, few, many or a class for expanded clones.

V	J	D	size	CDR3	DNA
TRBV29-1	TRBJ1-5	TRBD1	once	CSVVGQGDQPQHF	TGCAGCGTTGTGGGACAGGGGGATCAGCCCCAGCATTTT
TRBV19	TRBJ1-6	-	-	CASSITASVSPLHF	TGTGCCAGTAGTATAACAGCCTCGGTTTCACCCCTCCACTTT
TRBV18	TRBJ2-2	TRBD1	-	CASSRQGPGELFF	TGTGCCAGCTCACGACAGGGACCCGGGGAGCTGTTTTTT
TRBV3-1/TRBV3-2	TRBJ2-1	-	-	CASSQDQGRVYNEQFF	TGTGCCAGCAGCCAAGATCAGGGGCGCGTCTACAATGAGCAGTTCTTC
TRBV6-4	TRBJ2-7	TRBD2	-	CASSDSGTFTYEQYF	TGTGCCAGCAGTGACAGCGGGACTTTTACCTACGAGCAGTACTTC
TRBV24-1	TRBJ1-2	-	-	CATSPLNGEEGGYTF	TGTGCCACCAGTCCCCTCAACGGGGAGGAGGGAGGCTACACCTTC
TRBV2	TRBJ2-1	TRBD1	once	CASSNRGRVNEQFF	TGTGCCAGCAGTAACAGGGGAAGGGTCAATGAGCAGTTCTTC
TRBV19	TRBJ2-3	TRBD2	-	CASSSGGFTDTQYF	TGTGCCAGTAGTAGCGGGGGTTTCACAGATACGCAGTATTTT
TRBV7-2	TRBJ1-3	-	-	CASSLNRAGNTIYF	TGTGCCAGCAGCTTAAACAGGGCTGGAAACACCATATATTTT
TRBV24-1	TRBJ2-1	TRBD1	-	CATSDLRPDRSGTAGEFF	TGTGCCACCAGTGATCTCCGACCGGACAGGTCAGGTACGGCGGGCGAGTTCTTC
TRBV5-5	TRBJ1-2	-	-	CASSLDINYGYTF	TGTGCCAGCAGCTTGGACATTAACTATGGCTACACCTTC
TRBV7-2	TRBJ1-2	-	-	CASSSTPPRDGYTF	TGTGCCAGCAGCTCGACCCCCCCCAGGGATGGCTACACCTTC
TRBV27	TRBJ1-6	-	-	CASSLRAGGDGSYNSPLHF	TGTGCCAGCAGTTTAAGAGCAGGAGGGGACGGGTCCTATAATTCACCCCTCCACTTT
TRBV4-1	TRBJ1-1	-	-	CASSLISGTRGLNTEAFF	TGCGCCAGCAGCCTCATATCGGGGACCCGGGGGTTGAACACTGAAGCTTTCTTT
TRBV21-1	TRBJ2-7	-	-	CASNYVEDYEQYF	TGTGCCAGCAACTACGTAGAGGACTACGAGCAGTACTTC
TRBV30	TRBJ2-3	-	-	CAWSVGGTDTQYF	TGTGCCTGGAGTGTTGGCGGAACAGATACGCAGTATTTT
TRBV2	TRBJ2-3	-	-	CASILEGMTDTQYF	TGTGCCAGCATCTTAGAGGGCATGACAGATACGCAGTATTTT
TRBV11-2	TRBJ2-1	TRBD2	-	CASSLREGQRNEQFF	TGTGCCAGCAGCTTGCGGGAGGGCCAAAGGAATGAGCAGTTCTTC
TRBV28	TRBJ1-2	-	-	CASRSQGTDYGYTF	TGTGCCAGCAGATCCCAGGGTACGGACTATGGCTACACCTTC
TRBV7-9	TRBJ1-5	-	-	CASSPAGGRDSSNQPQHF	TGTGCCAGCAGCCCGGCCGGGGGGCGGGATAGTAGCAATCAGCCCCAGCATTTT
TRBV2	TRBJ1-4	-	-	CASSVSGWEKLFF	TGTGCCAGCAGTGTGTCAGGGTGGGAAAAACTGTTTTTT
TRBV7-2	TRBJ2-3	-	once	CASSRGTPLDTQYF	TGTGCCAGCAGCCGCGGGACTCCACTGGATACGCAGTATTTT
TRBV28	TRBJ2-6	-	-	CASSFPSGANVLTF	TGTGCCAGCAGTTTCCCTTCTGGGGCCAACGTCCTGACTTTC
TRBV24-1	TRBJ2-2	-	-	CATGAGLANTGELFF	TGTGCCACCGGGGCCGGGTTAGCCAACACCGGGGAGCTGTTTTTT
TRBV18	TRBJ1-2	TRBD1	-	CASSPPTGGGYGYTF	TGTGCCAGCTCACCCCCCACAGGGGGCGGCTATGGCTACACCTTC
TRBV27	TRBJ2-2	TRBD2	-	CASSLSGATGELFF	TGTGCCAGCAGTTTAAGCGGGGCGACCGGGGAGCTGTTTTTT
TRBV7-2	TRBJ2-5	TRBD2	once	CASRPPGLAGGLLQETQYF	TGTGCCAGCAGGCCTCCGGGACTAGCGGGGGGGCTCCTGCAAGAGACCCAGTACTTC
TRBV24-1	TRBJ2-3	TRBD2	-	CAAGLAGGPGTDTQYF	TGTGCCGCTGGGCTAGCGGGGGGGCCCGGCACAGATACGCAGTATTTT
TRBV4-3	TRBJ1-2	-	-	CASSQDFGQFYGYTF	TGCGCCAGCAGCCAAGATTTTGGGCAGTTCTATGGCTACACCTTC
TRBV15	TRBJ1-1	-	-	CATSRDGGPGSEAFF	TGTGCCACCAGCAGAGATGGAGGGCCGGGTAGTGAAGCTTTCTTT
TRBV19	TRBJ2-7	TRBD2	once	CASSPKREGPYEQYF	TGTGCCAGTAGTCCCAAGCGGGAGGGCCCGTACGAGCAGTACTTC
TRBV9	TRBJ1-2	TRBD1	once	CASSVEGQAGYTF	TGTGCCAGCAGCGTAGAGGGACAGGCTGGCTACACCTTC
TRBV9	TRBJ2-1	-	-	CASSVANSNEQFF	TGTGCCAGCAGCGTAGCAAATAGCAATGAGCAGTTCTTC
TRBV6-2/TRBV6-3	TRBJ2-7	-	-	CASSSTSLREQYF	TGTGCCAGCAGCTCAACGAGTTTGAGGGAGCAGTACTTC
TRBV7-6	TRBJ1-5	-	once	CASSRTISNQPQHF	TGTGCCAGCAGCCGAACAATTTCCAATCAGCCCCAGCATTTT
TRBV25-1	TRBJ2-5	TRBD1	-	CASRSGGETQYF	TGTGCCAGCAGGTCAGGGGGAGAGACCCAGTACTTC
TRBV9	TRBJ1-3	-	-	CASSKQGWRNTIYF	TGTGCCAGCAGCAAGCAGGGATGGAGAAACACCATATATTTT
TRBV5-1	TRBJ1-1	-	once	CASSLEDSNTEAFF	TGCGCCAGCAGCTTGGAAGACAGCAACACTGAAGCTTTCTTT